The entry below gives a single TCR beta chain sequence along with its context. Its antigen is not known. Negative selection yielded untouched CD4+ T cells of average about 98% purity. Here immunoSEQ multiplex PCR was the method, and the copy in TCRdb shows in-frame clones only, minus some. The repertoire has around 110,000 clones, roughly 92% of them found once; the top ten carry more than 0.25%. The data derive from a study of T cell repertoires and HLA-DP antigens. Study information: A couple of male donors and one female donor spanned ages 18-to-29 through 60-to-69. Regarding the study as a whole: Sorted CD137+ cells had clonality around 0.39 against both alloantigens, versus around 0.039 pre-culture.

V lost 5 bases and J lost 5; bases outside the gene matches: 15. The CDR3 loop spans 18 amino acids. Germline CDR1 SEHNR, CDR2 FQNEAQ (reference sequence). Sample: CD4+ T cells from PBMCs. The chain uses TRBV7-9 and TRBJ2-1; 10 positions match TRBD2. The clonotype was recovered from a woman aged 18-35 years in good health and CMV-seronegative. CDR3 sequence: CASSPLAGAQHVDNEQFF. In DNA form, the CDR3 reads TGTGCCAGCAGCCCCCTAGCGGGGGCGCAACATGTGGACAATGAGCAGTTCTTC.